This TCR beta chain was sequenced for a study of T cells in Graves' hyperthyroidism and ophthalmopathy. Whole-study findings and limits: The model made its ophthalmopathy prediction, and onset followed a median approximately 6.5 months later. In simple terms, a model built on 13 V-J features told ophthalmopathy apart from stable hyperthyroidism.

Uncontrolled infection, other autoimmune disease, pregnancy and lactation each barred patients from inclusion. In the case of this clonotype: Its cognate antigen is unknown.

CDR3 length equals 14 residues. The V gene lost 1 base and the J gene lost 9 bases, with 13 bases spanning the gap. Germline assignment: CDR1 GTSNPN and CDR2 SVGIG (reference sequence). RNA transcripts yielded amplified TCR beta CDR3 regions. The TCR CDR3 first-round RT-PCR relied on the HTBI primer set. TCRdb re-called the multiplex PCR reads through MiXCR, storing one row per CDR3 protein. The table lists more than 450,000 distinct CDR3 sequences, just under 20% of them singletons. This receptor was obtained from a man aged 40-55 years with Graves' ophthalmopathy. Sequencing was carried out using blood. The chain links TRBV30 to TRBJ1-6; maybe TRBD1 (6 bases). CDR3 sequence reads: CAWSEQGAGSPLHF. The DNA for the CDR3 is TGTGCCTGGAGTGAACAGGGAGCCGGTTCACCCCTCCACTTT.